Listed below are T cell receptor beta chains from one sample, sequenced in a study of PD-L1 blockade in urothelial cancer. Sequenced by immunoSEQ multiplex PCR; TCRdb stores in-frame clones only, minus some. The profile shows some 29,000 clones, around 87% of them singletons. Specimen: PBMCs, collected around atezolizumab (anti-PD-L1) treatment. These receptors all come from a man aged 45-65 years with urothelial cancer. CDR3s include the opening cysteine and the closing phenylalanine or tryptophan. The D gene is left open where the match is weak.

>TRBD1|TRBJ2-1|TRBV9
CASTRTGILDNEQFF
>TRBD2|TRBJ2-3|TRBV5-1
CASTLLTSGRSDTQYF
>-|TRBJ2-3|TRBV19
CASSTQRSDTQYF
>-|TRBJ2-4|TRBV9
CASSVGGFPGPRGNIQYF
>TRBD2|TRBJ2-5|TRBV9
CASSAPWREGNKKYF
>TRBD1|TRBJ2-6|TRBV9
CASSVALRGSGANVLTF
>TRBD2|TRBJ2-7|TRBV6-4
CASSDTSGSYEQYF
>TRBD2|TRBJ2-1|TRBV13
CASSSSRRGGYNEQFF
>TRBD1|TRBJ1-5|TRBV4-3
CASSQDDFLGTVNQPQHF
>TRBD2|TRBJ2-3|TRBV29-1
CSVRTASGRGDTQYF
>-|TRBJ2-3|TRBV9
CASSVEAYSTDTQYF
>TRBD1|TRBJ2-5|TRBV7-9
CASSSQTGWNQETQYF
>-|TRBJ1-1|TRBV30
CAIISTEAFF
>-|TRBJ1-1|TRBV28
CASRFIHSNTEAFF
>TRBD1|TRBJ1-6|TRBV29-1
CSVERQGARNGSPLHF
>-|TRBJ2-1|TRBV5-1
CASSLTPSISYNEQFF
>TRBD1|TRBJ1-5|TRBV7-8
CASSSGTGNQPQHF
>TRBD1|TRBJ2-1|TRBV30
CAWSGGNRGRQFF
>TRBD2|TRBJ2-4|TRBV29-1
CSGRLAGNIQYF
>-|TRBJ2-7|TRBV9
CASSVGTQQDEQYF
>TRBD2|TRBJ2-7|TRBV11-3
CASSPGTSGTYEQYF
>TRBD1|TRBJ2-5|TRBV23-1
CASRTGQGEEGPYF
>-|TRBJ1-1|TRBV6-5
CASSYVRTGMAFF
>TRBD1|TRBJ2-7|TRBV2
CATRQGFDYEQYF
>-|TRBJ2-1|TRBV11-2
CASSLLTNPGNNEQFF
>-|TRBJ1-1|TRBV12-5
CASGLDLAEAFF
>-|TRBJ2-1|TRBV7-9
CASSLGQVMVDEQFF
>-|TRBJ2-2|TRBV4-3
CASSQEVMAGAGELFF
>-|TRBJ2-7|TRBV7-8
CASSPDRRREQYF
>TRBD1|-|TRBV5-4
CASSQDRGLFEQYF
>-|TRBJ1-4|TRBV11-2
CASSRPYWREKLFF
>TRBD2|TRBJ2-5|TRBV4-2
CASSQGTGGQETQYF
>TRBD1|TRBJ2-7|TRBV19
CASSNRGLYEQYF
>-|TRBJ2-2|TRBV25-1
CASSARVLEGGELFF
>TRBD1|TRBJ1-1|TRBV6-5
CASSYDRARAFF
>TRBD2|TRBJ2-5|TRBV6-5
CASSRGLGQETQYF
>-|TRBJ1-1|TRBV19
CASSPLMGGRLEAFF
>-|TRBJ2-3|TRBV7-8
CASSSDLNSWGTDTQYF
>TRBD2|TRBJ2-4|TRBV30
CAWSPWGGAKNIQYF
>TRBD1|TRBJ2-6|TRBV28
CASSSPGQTSGANVLTF
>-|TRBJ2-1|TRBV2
CASSENNYNEQFF
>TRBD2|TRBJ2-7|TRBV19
CASIPGGPPYEQYF
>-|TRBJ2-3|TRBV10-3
CAISDGSVADTQYF
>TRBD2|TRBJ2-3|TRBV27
CASKRAGARRSTDTQYF
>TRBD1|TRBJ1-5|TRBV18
CASSPDRGGGQPQHF
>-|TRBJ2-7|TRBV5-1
CASRTAYEQYF
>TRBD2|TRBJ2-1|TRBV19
CASRKPGGAISYNEQFF
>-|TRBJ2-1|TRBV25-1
CASENRERFYNEQFF
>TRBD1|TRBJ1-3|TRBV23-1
CASRNRDREIRIGNTIYF
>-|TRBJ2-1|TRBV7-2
CASSVLRGNEQFF
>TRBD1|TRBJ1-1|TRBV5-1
CASSLGTGGTEAFF
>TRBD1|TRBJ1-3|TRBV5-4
CASSLGTGNGNTIYF
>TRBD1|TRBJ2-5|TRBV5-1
CASSPGQAAETQYF
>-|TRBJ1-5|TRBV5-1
CASSPGGSSNQPQHF
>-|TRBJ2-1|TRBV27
CASSPTTSFYNEQFF
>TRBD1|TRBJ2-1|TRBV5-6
CASSLVSTGGRNEQFF